The present entry profiles one T cell receptor beta chain with its context. No antigen is known for it. Germline V gives CDR1 KGHSH, CDR2 LQKENI. V lost 9 bases and J lost 1; bases outside the gene matches: 9. The CDR3 sequence is 16 residues long. The entry originates in a study of T cells after yellow fever vaccination. Study summary: SMART-Seq v4 Ultra Low Input served to prepare low-cell-number fractions.

Template switching by 5'RACE produced TCR cDNA, adding a universal primer site and UMIs. TCRdb processed the 5' RACE reads anew with MiXCR; each CDR3 protein has one entry. The table records approximately 550,000 distinct CDR3 sequences, roughly 19% of them present only once. General observations from the study: The booster response re-showed most primary clones: 95% to 96% CD4, roughly 91% CD8.

The V gene is TRBV18, the J gene TRBJ2-2, with 9 bases lining up with TRBD2. The TCR originated in a man aged 30 to 45 who received the YFV17D yellow fever vaccine. Sequencing used PBMCs, obtained 15 days after the yellow fever booster vaccination. The CDR3 region is CASSALAGVNTGELFF. Here the CDR3 DNA reads TGTGCCAGTTCCGCTTTAGCGGGAGTGAACACCGGGGAGCTGTTTTTT.